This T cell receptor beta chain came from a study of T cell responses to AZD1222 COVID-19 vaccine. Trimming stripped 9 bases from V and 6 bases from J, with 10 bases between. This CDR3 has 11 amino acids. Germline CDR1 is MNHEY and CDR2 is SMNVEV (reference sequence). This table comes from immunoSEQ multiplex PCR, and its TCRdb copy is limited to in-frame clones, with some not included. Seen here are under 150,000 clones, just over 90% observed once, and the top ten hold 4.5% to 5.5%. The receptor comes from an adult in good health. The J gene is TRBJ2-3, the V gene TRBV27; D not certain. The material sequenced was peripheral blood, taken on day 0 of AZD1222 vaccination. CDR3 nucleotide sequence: TGTGCCAGTCAGAAGCAGGATACGCAGTATTTT. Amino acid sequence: CASQKQDTQYF.